This TCR beta chain came from a study of blood T cell repertoires in COVID-19. This study enrolled people aged roughly 18 to 89 from approximately 24 US geographic areas. Researchers sorted participants into cohorts using their self-reported clinical history. Original handling: Estimation of nucleated cell counts relied on the amplification of reference gene primers. Clones were read by immunoSEQ multiplex PCR, and TCRdb kept only the in-frame ones, dropping some. That table furnishes V, J and clone size, whereas the DNA furnished D and trimming. The sample includes some 180,000 clones, approximately 85% seen only once; the top ten take roughly 6.2%. This TCR derives from a man between 40 and 49 years old who had recovered from COVID-19. Sequenced sample: PBMCs or T cells enriched from blood (not recorded which).

The CDR3 DNA reads TGTGCCAGTACCCAGACAGCCGGGAATGAAAAACTGTTTTTT. Protein product: CASTQTAGNEKLFF. The chain recombines TRBV19 with TRBJ1-4, with D tentatively TRBD1 (5 bases). CDR3 length: 14 amino acids. The ends were cut back, 7 bases at V and 5 bases at J, with 14 bases in the middle. Germline lookup yields CDR1 LNHDA and CDR2 SQIVND (reference sequence).